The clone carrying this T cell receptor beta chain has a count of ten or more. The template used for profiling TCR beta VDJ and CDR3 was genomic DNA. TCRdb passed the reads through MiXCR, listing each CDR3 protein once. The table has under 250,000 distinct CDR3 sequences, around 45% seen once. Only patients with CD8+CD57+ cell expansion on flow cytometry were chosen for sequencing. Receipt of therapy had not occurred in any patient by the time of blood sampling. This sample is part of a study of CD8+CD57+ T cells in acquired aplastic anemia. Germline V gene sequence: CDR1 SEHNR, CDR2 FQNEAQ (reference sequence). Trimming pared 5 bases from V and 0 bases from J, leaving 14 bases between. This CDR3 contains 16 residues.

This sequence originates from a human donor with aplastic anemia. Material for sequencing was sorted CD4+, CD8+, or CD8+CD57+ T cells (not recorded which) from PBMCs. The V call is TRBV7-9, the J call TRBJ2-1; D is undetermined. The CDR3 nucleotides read TGTGCCAGCAGCCCCCCCGAGAGGAGCTCCTACAATGAGCAGTTCTTC. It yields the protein CASSPPERSSYNEQFF.